The 10 T cell receptor beta chains below were found in one sample sequenced in a study of patients and donors after allogeneic stem cell transplantation. TCRdb fed the RT-PCR reads into MiXCR, producing one record per CDR3 protein. The table lists tens of thousands of distinct CDR3 sequences, around 5% of them singletons, with around 2.6% in the top ten. Source material: blood, either unsorted or a sorted T cell fraction (not recorded which). The receptor set was obtained from a human donor who was either an allogeneic HSCT recipient or a stem cell or donor lymphocyte infusion donor (not recorded which). It is not recorded whose cells these are; they may come from a transplant donor.

This clonotype was detected ten times or more. This chain links TRBV20-1 with TRBJ1-5; D remains ambiguous. This CDR3 has 13 residues. CDR1 is DFQATT and CDR2 is SNEGSKA in the germline V gene (reference sequence). The germline V and J ends were trimmed by 4 bases and 5 bases, with 12 bases remaining between them. CDR3 nucleotides: TGCAGTGCTACTTTCGGAGCGGATCAGCCCCAGCATTTT. Translation: CSATFGADQPQHF.

The genes are TRBV7-6 and TRBJ2-1; 12 bases line up with TRBD2. J lost 5 bases, V lost 5 bases, and 13 bases had no gene match. Germline assignment: CDR1 SGHVS and CDR2 FNYEAQ. The CDR3 totals 18 residues. This CDR3 is CASSKATSGSLKNNEQFF. The DNA of the CDR3 is TGTGCCAGCAGCAAAGCGACTAGCGGGAGTCTCAAGAACAATGAGCAGTTCTTC. The full variable domain, in which reference TRBV7-6 and TRBJ2-1 provide the parts outside the CDR3, is GAGVSQSPRYKVTKRGQDVALRCDPISGHVSLYWYRQALGQGPEFLTYFNYEAQQDKSGLPNDRFSAERPEGSISTLTIQRTEQRDSAMYRCASSKATSGSLKNNEQFFGPGTRLTVL.

This clonotype was recorded many times. V is TRBV10-3 and J is TRBJ1-2; D not certain. This CDR3 has 14 residues. V was pared by 4 bases and J by 3 bases, with 12 bases between. Germline lookup yields CDR1 ENHRY and CDR2 SYGVKD. DNA for the CDR3: TGTGCCATCAGTGCCATCCGGGCTGACTATGGCTACACCTTC. It specifies CAISAIRADYGYTF.

This clonotype was found many times. The chain uses TRBV28 and TRBJ1-6; D might be TRBD1 (5 bases). Germline-derived CDR1 and CDR2 are MDHEN and SYDVKM. V was shortened by 5 bases and J by 4 bases, with 15 bases between the two germline ends. The CDR3 totals 16 residues. Written as DNA, the CDR3 is TGTGCCAGCAGTCGACGGGGGGGACTTTATAATTCACCCCTCCACTTT. This encodes CASSRRGGLYNSPLHF.

This clonotype showed up many times. The J gene is TRBJ2-3, the V gene TRBV7-3, with 10 bases aligning to TRBD2. Germline CDR1 and CDR2: SGHTA and FQGTGA. The CDR3 has 16 amino acids. The V segment lost 8 bases and the J segment 1 base; nucleotides outside the gene matches: 9. CDR3 sequence (DNA): TGTGCCAGCGGGTTGAGCGGGGGGGCCGGCACAGATACGCAGTATTTT. It specifies CASGLSGGAGTDTQYF.

This clonotype was picked up a small number of times. The CDR3 DNA sequence: TGTGCCAGTAGCCGGGACGGAGGATATCAGCCCCAGCATTTT. It encodes CASSRDGGYQPQHF. The gene calls are TRBV19 and TRBJ1-5, with D perhaps TRBD1 (5 bases). The V gene lost 6 bases and the J gene lost 5 bases, with 14 bases spanning the gap. CDR3 length: 14 residues. From germline, CDR1 is LNHDA and CDR2 SQIVND (reference sequence). Filled out from reference TRBV19 and TRBJ1-5, the complete variable domain reads DGGITQSPKYLFRKEGQNVTLSCEQNLNHDAMYWYRQDPGQGLRLIYYSQIVNDFQKGDIAEGYSVSREKKESFPLTVTSAQKNPTAFYLCASSRDGGYQPQHFGDGTRLSIL.

This clonotype was seen only a few times. J is TRBJ2-1 and V is TRBV5-1, with TRBD2 identical over 11 bases. Germline assignment: CDR1 SGHRS and CDR2 YFSETQ. This CDR3 region has 15 residues. With 4 bases clipped from V and 6 bases from J, the junction kept 6 bases outside the gene matches. The CDR3 region is CASSPTSGRINEQFF. In nucleotides, the CDR3 is TGCGCCAGCAGCCCAACTAGCGGGAGAATCAATGAGCAGTTCTTC.

This clonotype was found a few times. CDR3 DNA: TGTGCCAGCAGCCAAGATACGGGGGGCTGGAATGAAGCTTTCTTT. It specifies CASSQDTGGWNEAFF. The rearrangement uses TRBV3-1 and TRBJ1-1; D is possibly TRBD1 (6 bases). The CDR3 is 15 amino acids. Deletions cut 0 bases from V and 7 bases from J, with 15 bases between. The germline V gene has CDR1 LGHDT and CDR2 YNNKEL (reference sequence).

This clonotype was seen many times. Mismatch with germline at one junction end may stem from a read error. The rearrangement links TRBV5-1 to TRBJ1-1, with 8 nucleotides matching TRBD1. The CDR3 is 13 residues long. The germline CDR1 and CDR2 sequences are SGHRS and YFSETQ. The DNA for the CDR3 is TGCGCCAGCAGCTTACCCGGGACAGGTGAAGCTTCCTTT. Translation gives CASSLPGTGEASF. Looking up the rest from reference TRBV5-1 and TRBJ1-1 gives the full variable domain: KAGVTQTPRYLIKTRGQQVTLSCSPISGHRSVSWYQQTPGQGLQFLFEYFSETQRNKGNFPGRFSGRQFSNSRSEMNVSTLELGDSALYLCASSLPGTGEASFGQGTRLTVV.

This clonotype showed up many times. The J gene is TRBJ1-1, the V gene TRBV4-2; no clear D gene. This CDR3 region has 14 residues. CDR1 is LGHNA and CDR2 is YNFKEQ in the germline V gene. V was shortened by 0 bases and J by 4 bases, with 9 bases between the two germline ends. The CDR3 protein is CASSQDPQLTEAFF. The CDR3 nucleotides are TGTGCCAGCAGCCAAGATCCCCAGCTCACTGAAGCTTTCTTT.